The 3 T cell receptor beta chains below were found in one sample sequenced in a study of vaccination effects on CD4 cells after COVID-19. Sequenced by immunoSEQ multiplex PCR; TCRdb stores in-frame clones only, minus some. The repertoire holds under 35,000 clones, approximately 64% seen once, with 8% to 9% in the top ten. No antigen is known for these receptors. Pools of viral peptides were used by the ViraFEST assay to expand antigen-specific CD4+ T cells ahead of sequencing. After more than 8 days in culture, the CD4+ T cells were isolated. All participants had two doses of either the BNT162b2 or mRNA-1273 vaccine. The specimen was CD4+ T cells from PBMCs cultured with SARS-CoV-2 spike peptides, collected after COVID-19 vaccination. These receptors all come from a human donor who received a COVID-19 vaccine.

CDR3 bases: TGTGCCATCAGCGGTACAGGGAACACTGAAGCTTTCTTT. Its protein is CAISGTGNTEAFF. The chain recombines TRBV10-3 with TRBJ1-1; possibly TRBD1 for D (5 bases). Trimming shortened V by 6 bases and J by 1 base, and 9 bases separated the two germline ends. The CDR3 consists of 13 residues. The germline V gene encodes CDR1 ENHRY and CDR2 SYGVKD.

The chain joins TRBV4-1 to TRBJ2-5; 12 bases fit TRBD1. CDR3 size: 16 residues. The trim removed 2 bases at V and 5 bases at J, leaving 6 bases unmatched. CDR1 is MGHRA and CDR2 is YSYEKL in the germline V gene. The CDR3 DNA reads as TGCGCCAGCAGCCAACCCGGGACAGGGGGCGCCGAGACCCAGTACTTC. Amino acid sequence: CASSQPGTGGAETQYF.

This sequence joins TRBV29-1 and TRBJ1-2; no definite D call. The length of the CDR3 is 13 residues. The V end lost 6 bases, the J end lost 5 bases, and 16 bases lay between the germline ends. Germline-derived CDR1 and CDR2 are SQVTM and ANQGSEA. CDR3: CSVAELERYGYTF. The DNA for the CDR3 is TGCAGCGTGGCCGAACTAGAGAGGTATGGCTACACCTTC.